One sample yielded the 16 T cell receptor beta chains listed below, sequenced in a study of regulatory T cells in long-lasting Graves disease. Arm-PCR with iRepertoire HTBI primers amplified the CDR3 regions for these TCR beta libraries. TCRdb passed the multiplex PCR reads through MiXCR, listing each CDR3 protein once. The table has roughly 470,000 distinct CDR3 sequences, around 21% seen once. The time point was: persistent/refractory GD, antithyroid drugs over 5 years with positive TRAb. RNA from PBMCs was the source of the TCR library. This specimen consisted of peripheral blood mononuclear cells (PBMCs), obtained when the disease was refractory, from a patient treated with antithyroid drugs. Every receptor here comes from a female donor with Graves disease.

As concerns this clonotype: This may come from a read error, since a much larger clone is one base off. The chain joins TRBV6-1 to TRBJ1-1; TRBD1 aligns across 9 bases. The trim removed 6 bases at V and 1 base at J, leaving 6 bases unmatched. This CDR3 has 15 residues. CDR1 is MNHNS, CDR2 SASEGT, per germline. DNA of the CDR3: TGTGCCAGCAGACCCATACAGGGGGCGAACACTGAAGCTTTCTTT. Translating gives CASRPIQGANTEAFF.

This clonotype was picked up many times. This sequence joins TRBV28 and TRBJ2-5, with D unresolved. Per the germline V gene, CDR1 is MDHEN and CDR2 is SYDVKM. This CDR3 region has 15 residues. Trimming took 3 bases from V and 1 from J, leaving 12 bases between them. DNA for the CDR3: TGTGCCAGCAGTTTCTATCGCGGCAGCCAAGAGACCCAGTACTTC. Translating it yields CASSFYRGSQETQYF.

This clonotype was seen many times. The chain joins TRBV11-2 to TRBJ2-7; D not certain. There are 14 residues in the CDR3. Per germline, CDR1 SGHAT and CDR2 FQNNGV. With 1 base removed from V and 0 bases from J, the gap between germline ends came to 7 bases. CDR3 amino acids: CASSLGPNSYEQYF. The DNA of the CDR3 is TGTGCCAGCAGCTTAGGTCCCAACTCCTACGAGCAGTACTTC.

Here the CDR3 DNA reads TGTGCCAGTAGTGTGGGGTGGGCGGAGCAGTTCTTC. This gives the protein CASSVGWAEQFF. This chain joins TRBV19 and TRBJ2-1; D not certain. Germline-derived CDR1 and CDR2 are LNHDA and SQIVND (reference sequence). The CDR3 extends over 12 amino acids. Trimming left V 5 bases short and J 10 bases short, with 12 bases between.

Ten or more counts support this clonotype. The CDR3 loop reads CAIRRQETQYF. The CDR3 DNA reads as TGTGCCATCAGAAGACAAGAGACCCAGTACTTC. The chain uses TRBV10-3 and TRBJ2-5; D call uncertain. Germline CDR1 reads ENHRY; CDR2 reads SYGVKD. The CDR3 length is 11 residues. Between the trimmed V and J ends, which lost 6 bases and 2 bases, there was a span of 4 bases.

This clonotype occurred many times. This chain connects TRBV6-2 or TRBV6-3 to TRBJ2-7, with a weak D call TRBD2 (5 bases). Germline CDR1 reads MNHEY; CDR2 reads SVGEGT. V was shortened by 0 bases and J by 9 bases, with 24 bases between the two germline ends. The CDR3 runs 17 residues. The CDR3 DNA reads as TGTGCCAGCAGTTACTCGAGCCGCGGAGGTCCCTCCAAGGTGCAGTACTTC. As protein: CASSYSSRGGPSKVQYF.

In its sample, this clonotype was seen many times. The chain employs TRBV15 and TRBJ1-5; D is undetermined. The CDR3 contains 15 residues. Deletions cut 3 bases from V and 2 bases from J, with 11 bases between. Germline CDR1 LNHNV, CDR2 YYDKDF (reference sequence). The chain's CDR3 is CATSRHEGGNQPQHF. CDR3 sequence (DNA): TGTGCCACCAGCAGGCATGAGGGAGGCAATCAGCCCCAGCATTTT.

This clonotype was recorded many times. The chain recombines TRBV3-1 with TRBJ1-2; the D is unclear. The germline gives CDR1 LGHDT, CDR2 YNNKEL (reference sequence). CDR3 length: 15 amino acids. The germline V and J ends were trimmed by 0 bases and 3 bases, with 11 bases remaining between them. CDR3 in DNA: TGTGCCAGCAGCCAAGATGAAGGTTCCCACTATGGCTACACCTTC. Translation: CASSQDEGSHYGYTF.

In its sample, this clonotype was seen a few times. This rearrangement joins TRBV18 to TRBJ1-2, with no clear D. This CDR3 contains 15 residues. Germline CDR1 reads KGHSH; CDR2 reads LQKENI. V lost 2 bases to trimming and J lost 4 bases, with 14 bases between them. The CDR3 DNA reads as TGTGCCAGCTCACCAGCCCAGATGAGCCTCTATGGCTACACCTTC. Protein: CASSPAQMSLYGYTF.

A few counts support this clonotype. The chain's CDR3 is CASSEGRGLAHEQYF. CDR3 coding DNA: TGTGCCAGCAGTGAGGGTAGGGGGCTCGCCCACGAGCAGTACTTC. The genes are TRBV2 and TRBJ2-7; TRBD1 agrees at 7 bases. Germline V gene sequence: CDR1 SNHLY, CDR2 FYNNEI. V was pared by 3 bases and J by 5 bases, with 10 bases of the junction left unmatched. This CDR3 has 15 residues.

This clonotype was observed many times. The DNA for the CDR3 is TGTGCCAGCAGCCCAGGGGTGGGACAGCCCCAGCATTTT. Encoded protein: CASSPGVGQPQHF. The V call is TRBV6-1, the J call TRBJ1-5, with a weak D call TRBD1 (6 bases). The germline V gene encodes CDR1 MNHNS and CDR2 SASEGT. V lost 6 bases, J lost 7 bases, and 13 bases lay in between. The CDR3 totals 13 residues.

Many counts were recorded for this clonotype. The rearrangement links TRBV2 to TRBJ2-5, with D tentatively TRBD1 or TRBD2 (5 bases each). CDR3 length: 16 amino acids. Germline CDR1 is SNHLY and CDR2 is FYNNEI. Between the trimmed V and J ends, which lost 4 bases and 1 base, there was a span of 16 bases. The CDR3: CASSARGTPFQETQYF. The CDR3 DNA reads as TGTGCCAGCAGTGCCCGAGGGACCCCATTCCAAGAGACCCAGTACTTC.

This clonotype has only one observation. The chain has TRBV6-1 and TRBJ1-5, with a weak D call TRBD1 (5 bases). The V gene lost 6 bases and the J gene lost 1 base, with 19 bases spanning the gap. Germline V gene lookup returns CDR1 MNHNS and CDR2 SASEGT. CDR3 length equals 17 residues. The CDR3, as DNA: TGTGCCAGCAGCCAAGGGCACAGGATGGGGAGCAATCAGCCCCAGCATTTT. Amino acid sequence: CASSQGHRMGSNQPQHF.

This clonotype was recorded a few times. This rearrangement joins TRBV10-3 to TRBJ1-5; no firm D call. Germline-derived CDR1 and CDR2 are ENHRY and SYGVKD. V was shortened by 0 bases and J by 4 bases, with 13 bases between the two germline ends. The CDR3 consists of 16 residues. Written as DNA, the CDR3 is TGTGCCATCAGTGAGTCGTGGCAGGCCCCGAATCAGCCCCAGCATTTT. Its protein is CAISESWQAPNQPQHF.

The V gene is TRBV5-6, the J gene TRBJ2-5; a possible D gene is TRBD2 (5 bases). The CDR3 spans 14 residues. Looked up from germline, CDR1 is SGHDT and CDR2 is YYEEEE. V was pared by 0 bases and J by 0 bases, with 6 bases between. The CDR3 sequence: CASSLVGDQETQYF. The CDR3 region has the DNA TGTGCCAGCAGCTTGGTGGGAGACCAAGAGACCCAGTACTTC.

This clonotype has at least ten counts. The rearrangement joins TRBV28 to TRBJ1-2; unclear D gene. Trimming shortened V by 6 bases and J by 4 bases, and 15 bases separated the two germline ends. CDR3 length equals 14 residues. Germline V gene lookup returns CDR1 MDHEN and CDR2 SYDVKM. CDR3 protein: CASRKGLARYGYTF. DNA of the CDR3: TGTGCCAGCAGGAAAGGGTTGGCACGCTATGGCTACACCTTC.